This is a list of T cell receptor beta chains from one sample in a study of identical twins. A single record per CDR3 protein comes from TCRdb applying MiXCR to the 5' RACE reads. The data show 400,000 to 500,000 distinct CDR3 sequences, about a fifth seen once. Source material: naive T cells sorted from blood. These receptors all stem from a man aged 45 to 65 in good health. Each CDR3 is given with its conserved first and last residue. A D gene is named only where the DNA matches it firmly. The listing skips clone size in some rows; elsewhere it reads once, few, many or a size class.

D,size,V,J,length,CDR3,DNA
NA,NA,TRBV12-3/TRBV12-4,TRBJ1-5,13,CASSPQVNQPQHF,TGTGCCAGCAGTCCTCAAGTCAATCAGCCCCAGCATTTT
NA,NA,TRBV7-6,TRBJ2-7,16,CASSPSGQGELNEQYF,TGTGCCAGCAGCCCATCAGGGCAGGGTGAGTTGAACGAGCAGTACTTC
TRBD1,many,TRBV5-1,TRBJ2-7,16,CASSRRPGQGTMEQYF,TGCGCCAGCAGCCGGAGACCGGGACAGGGCACGATGGAGCAGTACTTC
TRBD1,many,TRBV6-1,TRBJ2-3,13,CASTKDRDHTQYF,TGTGCCAGCACCAAAGACAGGGATCATACGCAGTATTTT
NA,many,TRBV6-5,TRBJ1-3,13,CASSYPSGNTIYF,TGTGCCAGCAGTTACCCATCGGGGAACACCATATATTTT
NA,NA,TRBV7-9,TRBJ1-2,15,CASSQSYHLGYGYTF,TGTGCCAGCAGCCAATCGTATCATTTGGGCTATGGCTACACCTTC
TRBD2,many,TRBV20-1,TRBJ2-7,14,CSAPLAGVPYEQYF,TGCAGTGCCCCCCTAGCGGGAGTTCCCTACGAGCAGTACTTC
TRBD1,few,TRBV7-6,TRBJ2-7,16,CASSSLKGTELYEQYF,TGTGCCAGCAGCTCCTTAAAGGGGACAGAACTCTACGAGCAGTACTTC
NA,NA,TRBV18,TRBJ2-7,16,CASSLQRRLAGGEQYF,TGTGCCAGCTCACTCCAACGGCGACTCGCAGGAGGCGAGCAGTACTTC
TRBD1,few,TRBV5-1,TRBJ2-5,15,CASSGMTGGPETQYF,TGCGCCAGCAGCGGAATGACAGGGGGCCCTGAGACCCAGTACTTC
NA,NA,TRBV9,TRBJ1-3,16,CASSVGGRLSGNTIYF,TGTGCCAGCAGCGTAGGAGGCCGGCTCTCTGGAAACACCATATATTTT
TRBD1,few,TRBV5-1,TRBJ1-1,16,CASSLVRGLRNTEAFF,TGCGCCAGCAGCTTGGTCAGGGGGCTAAGAAACACTGAAGCTTTCTTT
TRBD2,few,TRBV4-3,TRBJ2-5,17,CASSQDSGLAGLKTQYF,TGCGCCAGCAGCCAAGATTCAGGACTAGCGGGGTTAAAGACCCAGTACTTC
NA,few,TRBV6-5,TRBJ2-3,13,CASSYQPADTQYF,TGTGCCAGCAGTTACCAACCGGCAGATACGCAGTATTTT
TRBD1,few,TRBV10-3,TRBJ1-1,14,CAIKRTGEGTEAFF,TGTGCCATCAAGAGAACAGGGGAGGGCACTGAAGCTTTCTTT